This T cell receptor (beta chain) was recovered during a study of blood T cells in healthy people across ages. A J-beta primer mix and a sample-barcoded 5' primer were used in a second PCR of roughly 6 to 11 cycles. A template-switch adaptor that had 12 random nucleotides put a tag on each cDNA molecule. A single record per CDR3 protein comes from TCRdb applying MiXCR to the 5' RACE reads. The sample includes hundreds of thousands of distinct CDR3 sequences, roughly 50% of them seen just once. On this clonotype itself: Its antigen remains unknown.

Study-wide findings and caveats: Observed TCR beta diversity per million T cells went down as age went up. This fall followed a roughly linear course with age. It was found that TCR beta diversity correlated strongly with the percentage of naive T cells. PBMCs that were unsorted prevented a conclusive naive versus antigen-experienced comparison.

V was pared by 6 bases and J by 9 bases, with 8 bases between. Germline-derived CDR1 and CDR2 are KGHDR and SFDVKD. The CDR3 length is 12 residues. This TCR derives from a man in his 60s in good health. The specimen was blood. V and J are TRBV24-1 and TRBJ1-6; no clear D gene. The CDR3 region has the DNA TGTGCCACCAGTTCGGGGAGTTCACCCCTCCACTTT. Its protein product is CATSSGSSPLHF.